These 16 T cell receptor beta chains were all obtained from the same sample, sequenced in a study of cytomegalovirus exposure and HLA in healthy donors. The PCR ran on 60 Vbeta and 13 Jbeta primers. Assay: immunoSEQ multiplex PCR; the TCRdb copy retains only in-frame clones and omits some. This sample carries roughly 80,000 clones, about 88% of them seen once, and the ten largest clones take 2.4%. Sample: PBMCs. The receptor source for this set is a woman in her fifties or sixties in good health and CMV-seronegative.

J is TRBJ2-2 and V is TRBV7-2; D might be TRBD2 (5 bases). V was pared by 5 bases and J by 4 bases, with 11 bases between. The CDR3 sequence is 14 residues long. CDR1 is SGHTA, CDR2 FQGNSA, per germline. The DNA of the CDR3 is TGTGCCAGCAGCCTACTAGGATCCACCGGGGAGCTGTTTTTT. It translates to CASSLLGSTGELFF.

The rearrangement uses TRBV6-5 and TRBJ2-4; weak D call: TRBD2 (7 bases). Trimming shortened V by 6 bases and J by 1 base, and 13 bases separated the two germline ends. The CDR3 extends over 15 amino acids. Germline CDR1 is MNHEY and CDR2 is SVGAGI. CDR3 amino acids: CASRRGGGAKNIQYF. The CDR3 DNA reads TGTGCCAGCAGAAGGGGGGGAGGGGCCAAAAACATTCAGTACTTC.

This chain joins TRBV7-2 and TRBJ1-4; no clear D gene. V gave up 2 bases and J gave up 8 bases, with 9 bases separating them. The CDR3 spans 13 residues. Germline lookup yields CDR1 SGHTA and CDR2 FQGNSA. The CDR3 DNA sequence: TGTGCCAGCAGCTTAAAATCCGGGGAAAAACTGTTTTTT. Translation gives CASSLKSGEKLFF. Variable domain in full (rest from reference TRBV7-2 and TRBJ1-4): GAGVSQSPSNKVTEKGKDVELRCDPISGHTALYWYRQSLGQGLEFLIYFQGNSAPDKSGLPSDRFSAERTGGSVSTLTIQRTQQEDSAVYLCASSLKSGEKLFFGSGTQLSVL.

This clone occurred a few times. The chain employs TRBV27 and TRBJ2-7; 14 bases are shared with TRBD2. This CDR3 is 15 amino acids long. CDR1 and CDR2 from the germline V gene are MNHEY and SMNVEV (reference sequence). The junction had 7 bases not matched to a gene; V was cut back by 3 bases and J by 9 bases. In nucleotides, the CDR3 is TGTGCCAGCAGTTTTGGGACTAGCGGGAGTAAACCGCAGTACTTC. Amino acids: CASSFGTSGSKPQYF.

This clone occurred a few times. V usage is TRBV5-4 and J usage is TRBJ2-1, with 7 bases matching TRBD1. CDR1 is SGHNT and CDR2 is YYREEE in the germline V gene (reference sequence). The length of the CDR3 is 15 residues. Trimming at V came to 5 bases and at J to 6 bases, leaving 11 bases not matched to a gene. CDR3 sequence: CASSMTTGISNEQFF. CDR3 DNA sequence: TGTGCCAGCAGTATGACGACAGGGATCAGCAATGAGCAGTTCTTC.

The chain links TRBV29-1 to TRBJ1-2; 7 bases fit TRBD1. Germline values: CDR1 SQVTM, CDR2 ANQGSEA. V lost 7 bases, J lost 8 bases, and 19 bases stayed unmatched. The CDR3 is 15 amino acids. The CDR3 region is CSGTSGTAPGGGYTF. CDR3 nucleotides: TGCAGCGGGACATCCGGGACAGCCCCCGGAGGAGGCTACACCTTC.

This clone appeared a few times. CDR3 in amino acids: CASSLGTGGETQYF. CDR3 nucleotide sequence: TGCGCCAGCAGCTTGGGGACAGGGGGAGAGACCCAGTACTTC. V is TRBV5-1 and J is TRBJ2-5, with 10 positions matching TRBD1. J gave up 4 bases and V 0 bases, and 0 bases lay outside the gene matches. The CDR3 is 14 residues long. Germline V gene data show CDR1 as SGHRS and CDR2 as YFSETQ.

The chain uses TRBV2 and TRBJ2-1; D perhaps matches TRBD1 (6 bases). With 3 bases removed from V and 8 bases from J, the gap between germline ends came to 11 bases. The CDR3 consists of 13 residues. Germline V CDR1 and CDR2: SNHLY, FYNNEI. CDR3 region: CASSDGRGDEQFF. The CDR3 bases are TGTGCCAGCAGTGACGGCAGGGGCGATGAGCAGTTCTTC.

The table lists this clone with a count of one. The CDR3 DNA follows: TGTGCCAGCAGTCCCCGGGGACAGGGCCCCGTTGGTGGCTACACCTTC. Amino acids: CASSPRGQGPVGGYTF. This rearrangement joins TRBV28 to TRBJ1-2, with 9 bases matching TRBD1. The CDR3 extends over 16 amino acids. Trimming removed 5 bases from V and 7 bases from J; junction bases left unmatched: 14. Germline lookup yields CDR1 MDHEN and CDR2 SYDVKM.

This rearrangement joins TRBV7-9 to TRBJ1-3, with D unresolved. Germline V gene data show CDR1 as SEHNR and CDR2 as FQNEAQ (reference sequence). This CDR3 has 10 amino acids. V was clipped by 4 bases and J by 11 bases, with 6 bases between them. The CDR3 spells CASSSVSIYF. The CDR3 bases are TGTGCCAGCAGCTCGGTCTCCATATATTTT.

The rearrangement uses TRBV18 and TRBJ2-7; 11 bases agree with TRBD2. Germline V lookup: CDR1 KGHSH, CDR2 LQKENI. The CDR3 spans 15 residues. The junction had 2 bases not matched to a gene; V was cut back by 0 bases and J by 4 bases. CDR3 in amino acids: CASSPPGLAVYEQYF. CDR3 nucleotide sequence: TGTGCCAGCTCACCACCGGGACTAGCGGTGTACGAGCAGTACTTC.

The chain links TRBV27 to TRBJ2-4; D perhaps matches TRBD1 (6 bases). Looked up from germline, CDR1 is MNHEY and CDR2 is SMNVEV (reference sequence). The V end lost 8 bases, the J end lost 2 bases, and 7 bases lay between the germline ends. The CDR3 has 12 residues. The CDR3 DNA reads TGTGCCAGCCAGGGGCCCAAAAACATTCAGTACTTC. Residues: CASQGPKNIQYF.

The chain joins TRBV28 to TRBJ2-7; 7 bases map to TRBD2. V gave up 6 bases and J gave up 10 bases; unmatched junction bases: 9. CDR3 length: 12 amino acids. The germline V gene encodes CDR1 MDHEN and CDR2 SYDVKM. This CDR3 is CASSTIAGPQYF. In DNA form, the CDR3 reads TGTGCCAGCAGCACCATAGCGGGCCCCCAGTACTTC.

V gene TRBV6-1 combines with J gene TRBJ1-5; D perhaps matches TRBD1 (5 bases). The CDR3 is 15 amino acids. Trimming pared 2 bases from V and 0 bases from J, leaving 8 bases between. CDR1 is MNHNS and CDR2 is SASEGT in the germline V gene. In nucleotides, the CDR3 is TGTGCCAGCAGTGAAATTCAGGGTAGCAATCAGCCCCAGCATTTT. Amino acid sequence: CASSEIQGSNQPQHF.

This chain uses TRBV19 with TRBJ1-2; TRBD1 agrees at 8 bases. CDR1 and CDR2 (germline): LNHDA, SQIVND (reference sequence). V shed 5 bases and J 4 bases; nucleotides not matched to a gene: 12. The CDR3 runs to 16 residues. The CDR3 loop is CASSPDGQGDGYGYTF. CDR3 DNA: TGTGCCAGTAGTCCAGACGGACAGGGTGACGGCTATGGCTACACCTTC.

This clone has only one observation. The chain is built from TRBV15 and TRBJ1-2, with 10 bases that match TRBD1. The CDR3 covers 18 residues. J lost 5 bases, V lost 0 bases, and 12 bases had no gene match. Germline V gene data show CDR1 as LNHNV and CDR2 as YYDKDF (reference sequence). The CDR3 region is CATSREGTGALRRYGYTF. The CDR3 nucleotides read TGTGCCACCAGCAGAGAAGGGACAGGGGCCCTCCGGAGATATGGCTACACCTTC.